Sequencing of this TCR beta chain was carried out in a study of T cell repertoires in cytomegalovirus infection. Study details: CMV infection and matching HLA type were both indicated by public TCR beta signatures.

In regard to this clonotype: Its specificity is unknown.

This CDR3 has 15 residues. Trimming removed 6 bases from V and 4 bases from J; junction bases left unmatched: 9. Germline V gene sequence: CDR1 MNHEY, CDR2 SVGEGT. Study results and caveats: In two of eight donors, the top clonotype was HLA-C-restricted CMV-specific.

TCRdb analysed the reads with MiXCR anew, one entry per CDR3 protein. This repertoire shows hundreds of thousands of distinct CDR3 sequences, approximately 29% found once; its top ten account for around 12%. The clonotype was recovered from a human donor in good health (CMV status not recorded). Some clones in this sample may be carry-over from other donors' samples. The chain is built from TRBV6-2 or TRBV6-3 and TRBJ1-5; 7 bases fit TRBD1. The specimen was cultured CD8+ T cells from PBMCs, collected from culture after CMV antigen stimulation. DNA of the CDR3: TGTGCCAGCAGCCAGACAGGGTTGGGGAATCAGCCCCAGCATTTT. Its protein product is CASSQTGLGNQPQHF.